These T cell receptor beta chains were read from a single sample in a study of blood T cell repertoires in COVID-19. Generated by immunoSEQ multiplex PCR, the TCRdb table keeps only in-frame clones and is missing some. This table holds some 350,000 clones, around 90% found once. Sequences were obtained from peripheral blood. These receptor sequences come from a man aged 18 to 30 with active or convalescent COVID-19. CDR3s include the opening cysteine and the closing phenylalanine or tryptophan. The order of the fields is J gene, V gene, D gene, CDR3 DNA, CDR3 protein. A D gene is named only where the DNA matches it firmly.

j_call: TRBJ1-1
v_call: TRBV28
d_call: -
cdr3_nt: TGTGCCAGCCATGGCCCGGGGTACACTGAAGCTTTCTTT
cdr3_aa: CASHGPGYTEAFF

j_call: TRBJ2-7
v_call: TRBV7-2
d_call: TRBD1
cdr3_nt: TGTGCCAGCAGCTACACCGGGACAGGGGGCTACGAGCAGTACTTC
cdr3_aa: CASSYTGTGGYEQYF

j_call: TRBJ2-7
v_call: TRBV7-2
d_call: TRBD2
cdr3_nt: TGTGCCAGCAGCTGGAAGGGGTCTAGCGGGAACGAGCAGTACTTC
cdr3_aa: CASSWKGSSGNEQYF

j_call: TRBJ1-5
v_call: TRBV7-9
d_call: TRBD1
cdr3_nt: TGTGCCAGCAGCCTGACAGGGGGTAATCAGCCCCAGCATTTT
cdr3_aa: CASSLTGGNQPQHF

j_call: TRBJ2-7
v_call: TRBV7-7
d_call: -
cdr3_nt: TGTGCTAGCAGCGTAGGACAGTCCTACGAGCAGTACTTC
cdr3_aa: CASSVGQSYEQYF

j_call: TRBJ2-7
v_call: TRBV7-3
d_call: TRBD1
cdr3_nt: TGTGCCAGCAGCTCCGACAGGGGGTACGAGCAGTACTTC
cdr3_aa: CASSSDRGYEQYF

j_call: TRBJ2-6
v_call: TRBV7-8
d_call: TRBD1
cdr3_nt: TGTGCCAGCAGCTTACGGGGACAGGGATTTGGTGGGGCCAACGTCCTGACTTTC
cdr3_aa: CASSLRGQGFGGANVLTF

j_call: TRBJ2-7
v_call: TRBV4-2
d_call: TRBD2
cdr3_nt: TGTGCCAGCAGCCAAGACACTAGCGGGGGGGCTTCCTACGAGCAGTACTTC
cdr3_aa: CASSQDTSGGASYEQYF

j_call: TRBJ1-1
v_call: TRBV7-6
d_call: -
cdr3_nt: TGTGCCAGCAGCTTAGGGGCGAACACTGAAGCTTTCTTT
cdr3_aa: CASSLGANTEAFF

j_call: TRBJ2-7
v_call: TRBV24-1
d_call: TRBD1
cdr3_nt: TGTGCCACCAGTGACAAGAAGACAGGGGGCGAGCAGTACTTC
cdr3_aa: CATSDKKTGGEQYF

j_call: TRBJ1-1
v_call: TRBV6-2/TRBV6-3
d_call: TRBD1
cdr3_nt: TGTGCCAGCAGCCAGGACAGGGGGTGGAACACTGAAGCTTTCTTT
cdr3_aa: CASSQDRGWNTEAFF

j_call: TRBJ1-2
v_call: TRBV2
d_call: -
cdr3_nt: TGTGCCAGCAGGCTCAGGGACCCCAGGGGTGGCTACACCTTC
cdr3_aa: CASRLRDPRGGYTF

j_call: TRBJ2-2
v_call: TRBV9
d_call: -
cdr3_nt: TGTGCCAGCAGCGCGAGGTACACCGGGGAGCTGTTTTTT
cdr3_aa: CASSARYTGELFF

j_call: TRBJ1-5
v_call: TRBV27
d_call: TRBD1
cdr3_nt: TGTGCCAGCAGCCGCACAGGGGGCGGCAGCAATCAGCCCCAGCATTTT
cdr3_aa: CASSRTGGGSNQPQHF

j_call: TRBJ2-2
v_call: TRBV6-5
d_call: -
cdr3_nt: TGTGCCAGCTCCCGGGTTATCGGAACCGGGGAGCTGTTTTTT
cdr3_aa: CASSRVIGTGELFF

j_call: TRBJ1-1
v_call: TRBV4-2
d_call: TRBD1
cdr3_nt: TGTGCCAGCAGCCAGGGGACAGTCGGCGCTGAAGCTTTCTTT
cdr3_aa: CASSQGTVGAEAFF

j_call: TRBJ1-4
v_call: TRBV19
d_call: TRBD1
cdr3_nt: TGTGCCAGTAGTTGGGACAGTCCATCAACTAATGAAAAACTGTTTTTT
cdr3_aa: CASSWDSPSTNEKLFF

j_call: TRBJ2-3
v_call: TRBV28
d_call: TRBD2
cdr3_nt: TGTGCCAGCAGCGGCCCCCCGGGGGGGTTTGGAGATACGCAGTATTTT
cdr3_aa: CASSGPPGGFGDTQYF

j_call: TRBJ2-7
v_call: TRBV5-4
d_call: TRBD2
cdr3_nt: TGTGCCAGCAGCTTACGCGGGAGTGGCTACGAGCAGTACTTC
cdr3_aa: CASSLRGSGYEQYF

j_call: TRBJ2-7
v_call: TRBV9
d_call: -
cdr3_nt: TGTGCCAGCAGCGTTGGCGGCTCAACCTACGAGCAGTACTTC
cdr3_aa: CASSVGGSTYEQYF

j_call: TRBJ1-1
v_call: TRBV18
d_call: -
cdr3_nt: TGTGCCAGCTCACCTGGCCCCGGGGCTTTCTTT
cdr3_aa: CASSPGPGAFF

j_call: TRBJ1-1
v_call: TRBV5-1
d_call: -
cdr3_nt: TGCGCCAGCAGCTTGGGCAACATGAACACTGAAGCTTTCTTT
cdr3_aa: CASSLGNMNTEAFF

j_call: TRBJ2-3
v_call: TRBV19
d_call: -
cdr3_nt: TGTGCCAGTAATGTGGGCATAGATACGCAGTATTTT
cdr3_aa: CASNVGIDTQYF